What follows describes a single T cell receptor (beta chain). The target antigen is unknown. Germline V gene lookup returns CDR1 SGHTA and CDR2 FQGTGA. The trim removed 5 bases at V and 8 bases at J, leaving 7 bases unmatched. This CDR3 region has 14 residues. This specimen belongs to a study of T cell responses to AZD1222 COVID-19 vaccine. Study-wide findings and caveats: In a largely white British group with more females than males, clonal diversity was possibly underestimated. After the peak T cell response, and only then, were repertoires sampled.

Repertoires were generated with immunoSEQ multiplex PCR, while TCRdb's copy carries only in-frame clones and drops some. Here the sample spans 120,000 to 150,000 clones, approximately 78% being singletons. The chain recombines TRBV7-3 with TRBJ2-1; 9 bases match TRBD1. Sequenced here: peripheral blood, sampled on day 0 of MenACWY control vaccination. The clonotype comes from an adult in good health. CDR3 nucleotide sequence: TGTGCCAGCAGCGCAACAGGGGGCAGATATGAGCAGTTCTTC. This codes for CASSATGGRYEQFF.